These T cell receptor beta chains were read from a single sample in a study of OX40 agonist ivuxolimab in advanced cancers. This table comes from immunoSEQ multiplex PCR, and its TCRdb copy is limited to in-frame clones, with some not included. The sample includes some 70,000 clones, roughly 92% of them seen just once. The material sequenced was CD4+ or CD8+ T cells sorted from blood, taken in a trial of the OX40 agonist ivuxolimab. The receptors come from an adult with an advanced solid tumor such as melanoma, head and neck, liver or kidney cancer. CDR3s include the opening cysteine and the closing phenylalanine or tryptophan. The D gene is left open where the match is weak. A clone size is listed for some rows: how often the clone was seen (once, few, many), or a class if it is expanded.

CDR3: CASSFGQGQETQYF
DNA: TGTGCCAGCAGCTTCGGACAGGGCCAAGAGACCCAGTACTTC
size: .
J: TRBJ2-5
D: TRBD1
V: TRBV5-6

CDR3: CASRLRGQNFYGYTF
DNA: TGCGCCAGCAGATTAAGGGGCCAGAATTTCTATGGCTACACCTTC
size: .
J: TRBJ1-2
D: .
V: TRBV5-1

CDR3: CASSQESPLQGSEEQYF
DNA: TGTGCCAGCAGCCAAGAGAGCCCTCTCCAGGGATCGGAAGAGCAGTACTTC
size: .
J: TRBJ2-7
D: .
V: TRBV4-2

CDR3: CASSLEEGGGTEAFF
DNA: TGCGCCAGCAGCTTGGAAGAGGGCGGGGGCACTGAAGCTTTCTTT
size: .
J: TRBJ1-1
D: .
V: TRBV5-1

CDR3: CASSLAVAGLNEQFF
DNA: TGCGCCAGCAGCTTGGCGGTAGCGGGTCTCAATGAGCAGTTCTTC
size: .
J: TRBJ2-1
D: TRBD2
V: TRBV5-1

CDR3: CASSLVLGQGEETQYF
DNA: TGTGCCAGCAGCTTGGTGCTGGGACAGGGAGAAGAGACCCAGTACTTC
size: .
J: TRBJ2-5
D: TRBD1
V: TRBV5-4

CDR3: CAWNLQGGNSPLHF
DNA: TGTGCCTGGAACCTACAGGGAGGAAACTCACCCCTCCACTTT
size: .
J: TRBJ1-6
D: .
V: TRBV30

CDR3: CASRRIPLGGPTGELFF
DNA: TGTGCCAGTCGGCGTATTCCCCTCGGAGGGCCTACCGGGGAGCTGTTTTTT
size: .
J: TRBJ2-2
D: .
V: TRBV7-9

CDR3: CAIKGQAIDEQYF
DNA: TGTGCCATCAAAGGACAGGCCATTGACGAGCAGTACTTC
size: few
J: TRBJ2-7
D: TRBD1
V: TRBV10-3

CDR3: CASSEFSREAFF
DNA: TGTGCCAGCAGTGAATTTAGCCGTGAAGCTTTCTTT
size: .
J: TRBJ1-1
D: .
V: TRBV25-1

CDR3: CASTNGGYGYTF
DNA: TGTGCCAGCACTAACGGAGGATATGGCTACACCTTC
size: .
J: TRBJ1-2
D: .
V: TRBV6-5

CDR3: CASSHSGGVPGELFF
DNA: TGTGCCAGCAGCCATAGCGGGGGGGTCCCCGGGGAGCTGTTTTTT
size: .
J: TRBJ2-2
D: TRBD2
V: TRBV4-2

CDR3: CASSEGIMNTEAFF
DNA: TGTGCCAGCAGTGAGGGGATCATGAACACTGAAGCTTTCTTT
size: once
J: TRBJ1-1
D: .
V: TRBV6-1

CDR3: CASSSYRGAGYTF
DNA: TGTGCCAGCAGTTCTTACAGGGGGGCAGGCTACACCTTC
size: .
J: TRBJ1-2
D: TRBD1
V: TRBV6-5

CDR3: CASSKYPYEQYF
DNA: TGTGCCAGCAGTAAATACCCTTACGAGCAGTACTTC
size: .
J: TRBJ2-7
D: .
V: TRBV28

CDR3: CASSFGTGMNTGELFF
DNA: TGTGCCAGCAGCTTTGGGACAGGGATGAACACCGGGGAGCTGTTTTTT
size: .
J: TRBJ2-2
D: TRBD1
V: TRBV7-9

CDR3: CASGTSSGRAPSTDTQYF
DNA: TGTGCCAGTGGGACCTCTAGCGGGAGGGCCCCTAGCACAGATACGCAGTATTTT
size: .
J: TRBJ2-3
D: .
V: TRBV21-1

CDR3: CASNRGQRNSPLHF
DNA: TGTGCCAGCAATCGGGGGCAAAGGAATTCACCCCTCCACTTT
size: few
J: TRBJ1-6
D: .
V: TRBV2

CDR3: CASSSIGTGVYNEQFF
DNA: TGTGCCAGCAGCTCCATTGGGACAGGGGTATACAATGAGCAGTTCTTC
size: .
J: TRBJ2-1
D: TRBD1
V: TRBV11-2

CDR3: CANLKRDRVNTGELFF
DNA: TGTGCCAACCTAAAGCGGGACAGGGTGAACACCGGGGAGCTGTTTTTT
size: .
J: TRBJ2-2
D: .
V: TRBV21-1

CDR3: CAISGQPSNQPQHF
DNA: TGTGCCATCAGTGGCCAGCCTAGCAATCAGCCCCAGCATTTT
size: .
J: TRBJ1-5
D: .
V: TRBV10-3

CDR3: CASSPGANVLTF
DNA: TGTGCCAGCAGCCCTGGGGCCAACGTCCTGACTTTC
size: .
J: TRBJ2-6
D: .
V: TRBV9

CDR3: CASSLVGRDEQYF
DNA: TGTGCCAGCAGCTTGGTCGGTAGAGACGAGCAGTACTTC
size: .
J: TRBJ2-7
D: .
V: TRBV5-4

CDR3: CASSVVQAIYEQYF
DNA: TGTGCCAGCAGTGTTGTACAGGCGATCTACGAGCAGTACTTC
size: .
J: TRBJ2-7
D: .
V: TRBV6-1

CDR3: CASSNPGAGANVLTF
DNA: TGCGCCAGCAGCAACCCAGGGGCCGGGGCCAACGTCCTGACTTTC
size: .
J: TRBJ2-6
D: .
V: TRBV5-1

CDR3: CASSYGTPSSGNTIYF
DNA: TGTGCCAGCAGTTATGGAACGCCGAGCTCTGGAAACACCATATATTTT
size: .
J: TRBJ1-3
D: .
V: TRBV6-6

CDR3: CASSEVGEGGYTF
DNA: TGTGCCAGCAGTGAAGTTGGGGAGGGCGGCTACACCTTC
size: .
J: TRBJ1-2
D: .
V: TRBV6-1

CDR3: CASPMRVRTDTQYF
DNA: TGTGCCAGCCCCATGCGGGTACGCACAGATACGCAGTATTTT
size: .
J: TRBJ2-3
D: .
V: TRBV6-1

CDR3: CASSPWDGRGDTGELFF
DNA: TGTGCCAGCAGCCCGTGGGATGGCAGGGGTGACACCGGGGAGCTGTTTTTT
size: .
J: TRBJ2-2
D: .
V: TRBV9

CDR3: CASSINPMNEQFF
DNA: TGTGCCAGTAGTATAAACCCAATGAATGAGCAGTTCTTC
size: .
J: TRBJ2-1
D: .
V: TRBV19

CDR3: CASSLMGGRLSYNEQFF
DNA: TGTGCCAGCAGCTTGATGGGGGGGCGACTATCCTACAATGAGCAGTTCTTC
size: .
J: TRBJ2-1
D: .
V: TRBV5-5

CDR3: CASSLGGGNQPQHF
DNA: TGTGCCAGCAGCCTAGGGGGCGGCAATCAGCCCCAGCATTTT
size: .
J: TRBJ1-5
D: TRBD1
V: TRBV7-2

CDR3: CATKGGTGDTGELFF
DNA: TGTGCCACCAAAGGGGGGACAGGGGACACCGGGGAGCTGTTTTTT
size: .
J: TRBJ2-2
D: TRBD1
V: TRBV2

CDR3: CASTSRTGVEQFF
DNA: TGTGCCAGCACCTCTCGCACGGGAGTTGAGCAGTTCTTC
size: .
J: TRBJ2-1
D: .
V: TRBV28

CDR3: CASSLGRETEAFF
DNA: TGTGCCAGCAGCTTAGGAAGGGAGACTGAAGCTTTCTTT
size: .
J: TRBJ1-1
D: .
V: TRBV7-6

CDR3: CASSRRSSTNEKLFF
DNA: TGTGCCAGCAGTCGACGTTCGTCAACTAATGAAAAACTGTTTTTT
size: .
J: TRBJ1-4
D: .
V: TRBV28

CDR3: CASTRETVYNEQFF
DNA: TGTGCCAGCACACGAGAGACAGTATACAATGAGCAGTTCTTC
size: .
J: TRBJ2-1
D: .
V: TRBV2

CDR3: CASSSRTSGGSEQYF
DNA: TGTGCCAGCAGCTCCCGGACTAGCGGGGGCAGCGAGCAGTACTTC
size: .
J: TRBJ2-7
D: TRBD2
V: TRBV7-9

CDR3: CAISSGGANNEQFF
DNA: TGTGCCATAAGTAGCGGGGGGGCCAACAATGAGCAGTTCTTC
size: .
J: TRBJ2-1
D: TRBD2
V: TRBV11-3

CDR3: CASSPVSGANTEAFF
DNA: TGTGCCAGCAGTCCCGTGTCCGGGGCCAACACTGAAGCTTTCTTT
size: .
J: TRBJ1-1
D: .
V: TRBV28

CDR3: CASSRTRETQYF
DNA: TGTGCCAGCAGCCGTACCCGGGAGACCCAGTACTTC
size: .
J: TRBJ2-5
D: .
V: TRBV7-9

CDR3: CASSQDLGQFYGYTF
DNA: TGTGCCAGCAGCCAAGATCTAGGACAGTTCTATGGCTACACCTTC
size: .
J: TRBJ1-2
D: .
V: TRBV4-2

CDR3: CASSHGQRMTYEQYF
DNA: TGTGCCAGCAGCCACGGACAGAGAATGACCTACGAGCAGTACTTC
size: .
J: TRBJ2-7
D: .
V: TRBV14

CDR3: CASSPPANTEAFF
DNA: TGTGCCAGCTCACCTCCCGCAAACACTGAAGCTTTCTTT
size: .
J: TRBJ1-1
D: .
V: TRBV18

CDR3: CASSPHPGLAKNIQYF
DNA: TGTGCCAGCAGCCCCCACCCAGGATTAGCCAAAAACATTCAGTACTTC
size: .
J: TRBJ2-4
D: .
V: TRBV7-9

CDR3: CASSLTGTSGGGRLDTQYF
DNA: TGCGCCAGCAGCTTGACCGGGACTAGCGGGGGGGGCCGACTGGATACGCAGTATTTT
size: once
J: TRBJ2-3
D: TRBD2
V: TRBV4-1

CDR3: CASSQSGSGSYEQYF
DNA: TGTGCCAGCAGTCAGAGCGGGAGTGGATCCTACGAGCAGTACTTC
size: .
J: TRBJ2-7
D: TRBD2
V: TRBV6-4

CDR3: CAISDGLAGGQETQYF
DNA: TGTGCCATCAGTGACGGACTAGCGGGGGGTCAAGAGACCCAGTACTTC
size: .
J: TRBJ2-5
D: TRBD2
V: TRBV10-3

CDR3: CASSSSRRNDGYTF
DNA: TGTGCCAGCAGTTCCTCGCGCAGAAACGATGGCTACACCTTC
size: .
J: TRBJ1-2
D: .
V: TRBV11-3

CDR3: CASSLPGGSGEQYF
DNA: TGTGCCAGCAGCTTACCAGGGGGCTCGGGGGAGCAGTACTTC
size: .
J: TRBJ2-5
D: TRBD1
V: TRBV7-8

CDR3: CSVDILQGGETQYF
DNA: TGCAGCGTTGACATACTACAGGGTGGAGAGACCCAGTACTTC
size: .
J: TRBJ2-5
D: .
V: TRBV29-1

CDR3: CASGGRDFAGELFF
DNA: TGTGCCAGCGGGGGCAGGGATTTCGCCGGGGAGCTGTTTTTT
size: once
J: TRBJ2-2
D: .
V: TRBV2

CDR3: CASSFDRGGSKNIQYF
DNA: TGTGCCAGCAGCTTCGACAGGGGGGGATCCAAAAACATTCAGTACTTC
size: .
J: TRBJ2-4
D: TRBD1
V: TRBV11-3

CDR3: CASSLEANQPQHF
DNA: TGTGCCAGCAGCTTAGAAGCCAATCAGCCCCAGCATTTT
size: .
J: TRBJ1-5
D: .
V: TRBV11-3

CDR3: CASSLATGDYGYTF
DNA: TGCGCCAGCAGCTTGGCTACAGGGGACTATGGCTACACCTTC
size: .
J: TRBJ1-2
D: TRBD1
V: TRBV5-1